Following are 5 T cell receptor beta chains from one sample sequenced in a study of blood T cell repertoires in COVID-19 (dated by TCRdb to 2018 to 2020). Library creation used the immunoSEQ multiplex PCR assay. TCRdb took over this immuneACCESS table, retaining in-frame rearrangements with V and J assigned. Such tables are incomplete; in checked studies, under half of the missing clones stem from an unresolved V gene, and the remainder is unexplained. Across this sample there are some 150,000 clones, with 75% to 90% seen only once. Clones ranked in the top ten supply roughly 0.52% of the sample. Specimen: peripheral blood. Every receptor here comes from a man aged 60 to 69 with acute or convalescent COVID-19.

The chain couples TRBV5-1 to TRBJ1-4; the match to TRBD1 covers 9 bases. J was trimmed by 8 bases and V by 4 bases; bases with no gene match: 6. The CDR3 totals 14 residues. Germline V CDR1 and CDR2: SGHRS, YFSETQ. The CDR3 nucleotides read TGCGCCAGCAGCGTACAGGGGGCGGGAGAAAAACTGTTTTTT. Translated: CASSVQGAGEKLFF.

The chain joins TRBV30 to TRBJ1-6; D gene uncertain. V lost 7 bases to trimming and J lost 3 bases, with 13 bases between them. Germline CDR1 and CDR2: GTSNPN and SVGIG (reference sequence). This CDR3 has 14 amino acids. In nucleotides, the CDR3 is TGTGCCTTACTACCGGGGAGCTATAATTCACCCCTCCACTTT. It yields the protein CALLPGSYNSPLHF. Supplemented by reference TRBV30 and TRBJ1-6, the full variable domain reads SQTIHQWPATLVQPVGSPLSLECTVEGTSNPNLYWYRQAAGRGLQLLFYSVGIGQISSEVPQNLSASRPQDRQFILSSKKLLLSDSGFYLCALLPGSYNSPLHFGNGTRLTVT.

This chain links TRBV29-1 with TRBJ1-1; 8 positions match TRBD1. CDR3 length: 14 amino acids. V gave up 8 bases and J gave up 0 bases; unmatched junction bases: 8. CDR1 is SQVTM, CDR2 ANQGSEA, per germline. The CDR3 DNA reads TGCAGCTCCCGGACAGGGCAAATGAACACTGAAGCTTTCTTT. Translating gives CSSRTGQMNTEAFF.

V and J are TRBV19 and TRBJ2-2; a possible D gene is TRBD1 (6 bases). Trimming left V 0 bases short and J 2 bases short, with 10 bases between. The CDR3 spans 16 residues. In germline, CDR1 is LNHDA, CDR2 SQIVND (reference sequence). CDR3 loop: CASSIDSGVNTGELFF. Here the CDR3 DNA reads TGTGCCAGTAGTATAGATTCAGGGGTTAACACCGGGGAGCTGTTTTTT. Drawing the rest from reference TRBV19 and TRBJ2-2, the complete variable domain is DGGITQSPKYLFRKEGQNVTLSCEQNLNHDAMYWYRQDPGQGLRLIYYSQIVNDFQKGDIAEGYSVSREKKESFPLTVTSAQKNPTAFYLCASSIDSGVNTGELFFGEGSRLTVL.

The V and J genes are TRBV11-2 and TRBJ2-4; TRBD2 aligns across 11 bases. V lost 2 bases and J lost 0; bases outside the gene matches: 9. This CDR3 region has 19 residues. Germline V CDR1 and CDR2: SGHAT, FQNNGV. CDR3 nucleotide sequence: TGTGCCAGCAGCTTAACTAGCGGGAGTGGTGGACGAGCCAAAAACATTCAGTACTTC. Its translation: CASSLTSGSGGRAKNIQYF.